This T cell receptor (beta chain) was recovered during a study of blood T cell repertoires in COVID-19. As for the study in general: Samples came from the United States, Italy and Spain, spanning acute and convalescent COVID-19.

The count of this clone is one. Repertoires were generated with immunoSEQ multiplex PCR, while TCRdb's copy carries only in-frame clones and drops some. The sample includes approximately 210,000 clones, roughly 84% seen only once; the top ten take 3.6%. Trimming took off 5 bases at V and 5 bases at J, with 16 bases between the two ends. CDR1 SGHAT and CDR2 FQNNGV come from the germline V gene. This CDR3 region has 15 residues. This TCR derives from a woman older than 75 with acute or convalescent COVID-19. The rearrangement uses TRBV11-2 and TRBJ2-1; the D gene is possibly TRBD1 (6 bases). Source material: peripheral blood. The CDR3 loop is CASSNRQGQNNEQFF. The CDR3 region has the DNA TGTGCCAGCAGCAACAGGCAGGGGCAAAACAATGAGCAGTTCTTC.